A single sample gave rise to the 17 T cell receptor beta chains below, sequenced in a study of T cells after yellow fever vaccination. TCRdb passed the 5' RACE reads through MiXCR, listing each CDR3 protein once. This table has 400,000 or so distinct CDR3 sequences, about 9.9% appearing once. The sequences come from PBMCs, collected on the day of the first yellow fever vaccination. All receptors come from a young man who received the YFV17D yellow fever vaccine.

In this sample, this clonotype turned up a few times. The V gene is TRBV7-3, the J gene TRBJ1-4; 9 bases align to TRBD1. CDR1 SGHTA and CDR2 FQGTGA come from the germline V gene. There are 15 residues in the CDR3. V dropped 7 bases and J dropped 6; count of bases not matched to a gene: 9. CDR3 DNA: TGTGCCAGCACCTTGGGACAGGGCACAGATGAAAAACTGTTTTTT. It translates to CASTLGQGTDEKLFF. Variable domain in full (rest from reference TRBV7-3 and TRBJ1-4): GAGVSQTPSNKVTEKGKYVELRCDPISGHTALYWYRQSLGQGPEFLIYFQGTGAADDSGLPNDRFFAVRPEGSVSTLKIQRTERGDSAVYLCASTLGQGTDEKLFFGSGTQLSVL.

This clonotype appeared a few times. This rearrangement joins TRBV27 to TRBJ2-5; D possibly matches TRBD1 or TRBD2 (6 bases each). The length of the CDR3 is 15 residues. CDR1 is MNHEY and CDR2 is SMNVEV in the germline V gene (reference sequence). Between the trimmed V and J ends, which lost 3 bases and 9 bases, there was a span of 20 bases. CDR3 DNA sequence: TGTGCCAGCAGTTTCGAGGGGGGCTACATGGAGGCCCAGTACTTC. Residues: CASSFEGGYMEAQYF.

J is TRBJ2-3 and V is TRBV9, with 10 bases fitting TRBD1. This CDR3 comprises 17 residues. Trimming removed 0 bases from V and 1 base from J; junction bases left unmatched: 5. Germline V gene data show CDR1 as SGDLS and CDR2 as YYNGEE. CDR3 in amino acids: CASSVAYGTGGTDTQYF. The CDR3 nucleotides read TGTGCCAGCAGCGTAGCTTATGGGACAGGGGGCACAGATACGCAGTATTTT.

This clonotype was seen repeatedly, ten times or more. The chain joins TRBV5-1 to TRBJ2-1; D remains ambiguous. Germline V lookup: CDR1 SGHRS, CDR2 YFSETQ. Trimming took off 4 bases at V and 2 bases at J, with 13 bases between the two ends. This CDR3 is built from 15 residues. As DNA, the CDR3 is TGCGCCAGCAGCCTACTGGACGGAGCCTACAATGAGCAGTTCTTC. It translates to CASSLLDGAYNEQFF.

V is TRBV29-1 and J is TRBJ2-6; 7 bases map to TRBD1. The ends lost 5 bases at V and 0 bases at J; junction bases unmatched: 13. The CDR3 contains 18 residues. Looked up from germline, CDR1 is SQVTM and CDR2 is ANQGSEA. DNA for the CDR3: TGCAGCGTTCACCACACTGTCGGACAGGCCTCTGGGGCCAACGTCCTGACTTTC. Translation: CSVHHTVGQASGANVLTF.

V and J are TRBV4-1 and TRBJ1-5; D may be TRBD1 (5 bases). The germline gives CDR1 MGHRA, CDR2 YSYEKL. This CDR3 region has 16 residues. Deletions cut 7 bases from V and 1 base from J, with 17 bases between. CDR3 residues: CASNPGGGVSNQPQHF. The CDR3 region has the DNA TGCGCCAGCAACCCCGGGGGGGGGGTAAGCAATCAGCCCCAGCATTTT.

This clonotype has just a few counts. The chain recombines TRBV12-3 or TRBV12-4 with TRBJ2-7; D unclear. V was shortened by 3 bases and J by 7 bases, with 7 bases between the two germline ends. This CDR3 is built from 11 residues. The CDR3 spells CASSFGFEQYV. CDR3 nucleotide sequence: TGTGCCAGCAGTTTTGGGTTTGAGCAGTACGTC.

This clonotype was counted between two and nine times. V gene TRBV24-1 combines with J gene TRBJ2-1; D gene unclear. This CDR3 is built from 13 residues. With 1 base removed from V and 8 bases from J, the gap between germline ends came to 8 bases. CDR1 is KGHDR, CDR2 SFDVKD, per germline. The CDR3 region has the DNA TGTGCCACCAGTGATTTAACCTTGTATGAGCAGTTCTTC. Encoded protein: CATSDLTLYEQFF.

This clonotype has a count of ten or more. This chain connects TRBV7-2 to TRBJ1-6; the D gene is possibly TRBD1 (6 bases). CDR1 is SGHTA and CDR2 is FQGNSA in the germline V gene. Between the trimmed V and J ends, which lost 3 bases and 5 bases, there was a span of 11 bases. This CDR3 spans 15 amino acids. The CDR3 bases are TGTGCCAGCAGCTTGCGCGGACAGAATAATTCACCCCTCCACTTT. Translating it yields CASSLRGQNNSPLHF.

This clonotype has only a few counts. V usage is TRBV2 and J usage is TRBJ1-5; no definite D call. Germline values: CDR1 SNHLY, CDR2 FYNNEI. The CDR3 consists of 14 residues. Deletions cut 3 bases from V and 5 bases from J, with 11 bases between. The CDR3 DNA reads as TGTGCCAGCAGTGACATAGGGATGGATCAGCCCCAGCATTTT. This gives the protein CASSDIGMDQPQHF.

The chain couples TRBV15 to TRBJ1-3, with D unresolved. The germline CDR1 and CDR2 sequences are LNHNV and YYDKDF (reference sequence). This CDR3 is built from 14 residues. Trimming stripped 4 bases from V and 0 bases from J, with 7 bases between. CDR3 residues: CATSNSSSGNTIYF. CDR3 coding DNA: TGTGCCACCAGCAACAGCAGCTCTGGAAACACCATATATTTT. Full variable domain (remainder filled in from reference TRBV15 and TRBJ1-3): DAMVIQNPRYQVTQFGKPVTLSCSQTLNHNVMYWYQQKSSQAPKLLFHYYDKDFNNEADTPDNFQSRRPNTSFCFLDIRSPGLGDTAMYLCATSNSSSGNTIYFGEGSWLTVV.

This clonotype was observed a handful of times. The V gene is TRBV7-2, the J gene TRBJ2-5, with TRBD2 as a possible D gene (5 bases). Trimming took off 0 bases at V and 6 bases at J, with 11 bases between the two ends. The CDR3 sequence is 14 residues long. Germline V gives CDR1 SGHTA, CDR2 FQGNSA. The CDR3 spells CASSLAAGMQTQYF. CDR3 in DNA: TGTGCCAGCAGCTTAGCGGCGGGTATGCAGACCCAGTACTTC. The whole variable domain, remainder taken from reference TRBV7-2 and TRBJ2-5, is GAGVSQSPSNKVTEKGKDVELRCDPISGHTALYWYRQSLGQGLEFLIYFQGNSAPDKSGLPSDRFSAERTGGSVSTLTIQRTQQEDSAVYLCASSLAAGMQTQYFGPGTRLLVL.

V gene TRBV6-2 or TRBV6-3 combines with J gene TRBJ2-1; maybe TRBD1 (5 bases). V lost 6 bases and J lost 8, with 11 bases in between. In germline, CDR1 is MNHEY, CDR2 SVGEGT. The CDR3 is 12 amino acids. The CDR3 DNA follows: TGTGCCAGCAGGAACAGGTTGGATGAGCAGTTCTTC. Translating gives CASRNRLDEQFF.

The chain carries TRBV6-1 and TRBJ1-6; a possible D gene is TRBD1 (5 bases). V was clipped by 5 bases and J by 10 bases, with 15 bases between them. The germline CDR1 and CDR2 sequences are MNHNS and SASEGT. CDR3 length equals 14 residues. The CDR3 sequence: CASSPTRDGSPLHF. The CDR3 DNA reads as TGTGCCAGCAGTCCTACCAGGGACGGATCACCCCTCCACTTT.

The V and J genes are TRBV19 and TRBJ1-6; TRBD1 matches 8 bases. CDR1 is LNHDA, CDR2 SQIVND, per germline (reference sequence). Trimming took 3 bases from V and 10 from J; bases not matched to a gene: 8. The CDR3 runs to 15 residues. CDR3 sequence reads: CASSITDRVGSPLHF. The CDR3 DNA reads TGTGCCAGTAGTATTACGGACAGGGTTGGATCACCCCTCCACTTT.

The V and J genes are TRBV5-4 and TRBJ1-4, with no clear D. Per germline, CDR1 SGHNT and CDR2 YYREEE (reference sequence). V lost 4 bases, J lost 4 bases, and 11 bases lay in between. CDR3 length: 14 residues. CDR3 bases: TGTGCCAGCAGCGCTAACTCGGGTAATGAAAAACTGTTTTTT. Residues: CASSANSGNEKLFF.

The chain couples TRBV11-3 to TRBJ2-1; a weak D match, TRBD1 (6 bases). The CDR3 extends over 15 amino acids. Trimming pared 5 bases from V and 5 bases from J, leaving 16 bases between. Germline CDR1 reads SGHNT; CDR2 reads YENEEA. The CDR3 nucleotides are TGTGCCAGCAGCCCTCTTGGGGGCCCCGACAATGAGCAGTTCTTC. Its protein product is CASSPLGGPDNEQFF.